Listed below are T cell receptor beta chains from one sample, sequenced in a study of blood T cell repertoires in COVID-19. Sequencing used immunoSEQ multiplex PCR; TCRdb keeps in-frame clones, though not all of them. The repertoire consists of under 300,000 clones, with roughly 88% occurring once and the leading ten covering under 1.5%. The sample comprised peripheral blood. The receptors here all came from a woman in her thirties or forties who had recovered from COVID-19. CDR3s include the opening cysteine and the closing phenylalanine or tryptophan. D genes are given only for firm matches. Clone size is shown for a subset of rows, as once, few, many or a class of expanded clone.

>-|-|TRBV5-5|TRBJ1-2
TGTGCCAGCAGCCCGCGGGAGGGGACGACCTATGGCTACACCTTC
CASSPREGTTYGYTF
>-|-|TRBV4-3|TRBJ2-3
TGCGCCAGCAGCCAACAGGGGACGGACACAGATACGCAGTATTTT
CASSQQGTDTDTQYF
>-|TRBD1|TRBV4-3|TRBJ1-3
TGCGCCAGCAGCCAAGAGCCGACAGGGATAAACACCATATATTTT
CASSQEPTGINTIYF
>-|-|TRBV7-9|TRBJ2-5
TGTGCCAGCAGCCCGTTGGGGCAGGAGACCCAGTACTTC
CASSPLGQETQYF
>once|TRBD2|TRBV9|TRBJ2-3
TGTGCCAGCAGCGTACGTAGCGGGGTTTCAGATACGCAGTATTTT
CASSVRSGVSDTQYF
>-|TRBD2|TRBV5-1|TRBJ2-7
TGCGCCAGCAGCTGGAGTGGGACTAGCGGGGGGGCTCGAGGAGAGCAGTACTTC
CASSWSGTSGGARGEQYF
>-|TRBD1|TRBV5-8|TRBJ1-6
TGTGCCAGCAGCTCCGGGACAGGGGGCGATATCGGCTCACCCCTCCACTTT
CASSSGTGGDIGSPLHF
>-|-|TRBV30|TRBJ2-2
TGTGCCTGGAGTGTACGAGGGTTGGACACCGGGGAGCTGTTTTTT
CAWSVRGLDTGELFF
>-|-|TRBV7-2|TRBJ2-7
TGTGCCAGCAGCTTCGACAGTTCCTACGAGCAGTACTTC
CASSFDSSYEQYF
>-|TRBD1|TRBV6-2/TRBV6-3|TRBJ1-1
TGTGCCAGCAGCCGGACAGGGCTCACTGAAGCTTTCTTT
CASSRTGLTEAFF
>-|-|TRBV28|TRBJ2-3
TGTGCCAGCAGTTTATCCGGGACAACTAGCGCAGATACGCAGTATTTT
CASSLSGTTSADTQYF
>once|-|TRBV2|TRBJ2-5
TGTGCCAGCAGTGAAGCACTGACCCAGTACTTC
CASSEALTQYF
>-|TRBD2|TRBV28|TRBJ2-3
TGTGCCAGCAGTCTAGCGGGGGGGAGCACAGATACGCAGTATTTT
CASSLAGGSTDTQYF
>-|-|TRBV24-1|TRBJ1-5
TGTGCCACCAGTGCTCGTAGCAATCAGCCCCAGCATTTT
CATSARSNQPQHF
>-|-|TRBV7-9|TRBJ2-2
TGTGCCAGCAGCCCCCGGTATATCGGGGAGCTGTTTTTT
CASSPRYIGELFF
>-|-|TRBV21-1|TRBJ2-7
TGTGCCAGCAGCAAGAGGGTTGGCCACGAGCAGTACTTC
CASSKRVGHEQYF
>-|-|TRBV18|TRBJ1-6
TGTGCCAGCTCACCAATGGACCCCTTAAGGGGATCACCCCTCCACTTT
CASSPMDPLRGSPLHF
>-|TRBD2|TRBV5-1|TRBJ2-7
TGCGCCAGCAGCTTGGGTAGCGGGGGCGGCTACGAGCAGTACTTC
CASSLGSGGGYEQYF
>-|TRBD1|TRBV4-2|TRBJ2-7
TGTGCCAGCAGCCAGACAGGGGAGAACTCCTACGAGCAGTACTTC
CASSQTGENSYEQYF
>-|-|TRBV5-1|TRBJ1-1
TGCGCCAGCAGCTCAGGGGTGCAGAACACTGAAGCTTTCTTT
CASSSGVQNTEAFF
>-|-|TRBV11-3|TRBJ1-1
TGTGCCAGCAACTCGGGAGTGCAGAACACTGAAGCTTTCTTT
CASNSGVQNTEAFF
>-|-|TRBV19|TRBJ1-1
TGTGCCAGTAGTGCCAGGGTTGACACTGAAGCTTTCTTT
CASSARVDTEAFF
>-|TRBD1|TRBV10-3|TRBJ1-2
TGTGCCATCAATCCCGGGACAGGGCACTATGGCTACACCTTC
CAINPGTGHYGYTF
>once|TRBD1|TRBV5-5|TRBJ2-2
TGTGCCAGCAGCAGGACCGGGACAGACACCGGGGAGCTGTTTTTT
CASSRTGTDTGELFF
>-|-|TRBV9|TRBJ2-1
TGTGCCAGCAGCGTAGACAGGATAAATGAGCAGTTCTTC
CASSVDRINEQFF
>-|TRBD2|TRBV27|TRBJ2-1
TGTGCCAGCAGTAACACTGGACTAGCGGGACCAAAGTTCTTC
CASSNTGLAGPKFF
>-|-|TRBV2|TRBJ2-5
TGTGCCAGCAGTGGGCGGATCTACCACGAGACCCAGTACTTC
CASSGRIYHETQYF
>-|-|TRBV4-3|TRBJ1-4
TGCGCCAGCAGCCTAAGCAGGGTTGGGGCTGCAACTAATGAAAAACTGTTTTTT
CASSLSRVGAATNEKLFF
>-|TRBD1|TRBV7-9|TRBJ2-5
TGTGCCAGCAGCCCAGGACAGGGGGTCTCGTCCCAGTACTTC
CASSPGQGVSSQYF
>-|-|TRBV27|TRBJ1-4
TGTGCCACCTCTGCAACAGGGCGAACGGTTCGGTCTGAAAAACTGTTTTTT
CATSATGRTVRSEKLFF
>-|-|TRBV5-4|TRBJ1-6
TGTGCCAGCAGCTTGGCCGTTTTTGATAATTCACCCCTCCACTTT
CASSLAVFDNSPLHF
>-|TRBD1|TRBV18|TRBJ1-6
TGTGCCAGCTCACCTGGGACAGGCGGGCGATTGGGTTCCCTCCACTTT
CASSPGTGGRLGSLHF
>-|-|TRBV7-8|TRBJ1-3
TGTGCCAGCAGCTTTGGTACGAATTCAGCGTTCTCTGGAAACACCATATATTTT
CASSFGTNSAFSGNTIYF
>-|TRBD1|TRBV5-4|TRBJ2-5
TGTGCCAGCAGCGCGGCAGGACAGGCTGAAGAGACCCAGTACTTC
CASSAAGQAEETQYF
>-|TRBD1|TRBV10-3|TRBJ1-1
TGTGCCATCAGTGAGTTCATGCCGGGACAGGGGGTGAGCGAAGCTTTCTTT
CAISEFMPGQGVSEAFF
>-|-|TRBV7-9|TRBJ2-1
TGTGCCAGCAGGCTTTTGGGGCAAAGGGAGTTCTTC
CASRLLGQREFF
>once|-|TRBV4-1|TRBJ2-7
TGCGCCAGCAGCCAAGACCGGGCAGGAGGGTCCTACGAGCAGTACTTC
CASSQDRAGGSYEQYF
>-|TRBD1|TRBV7-3|TRBJ2-6
TGTGCCAGCCAACAGGGGTTTGGGGCCAACGTCCTGACTTTC
CASQQGFGANVLTF
>many|TRBD1|TRBV19|TRBJ1-2
TGTGCCAGTAGTCGATCTACCGGGACAGGGGGACACTATGGCTACACCTTC
CASSRSTGTGGHYGYTF
>-|-|TRBV7-2|TRBJ1-2
TGTGCCAGCAGCTTAGACGCAGGGCAGAACTATGGCTACACCTTC
CASSLDAGQNYGYTF
>-|-|TRBV18|TRBJ1-1
TGTGCCAGCTCACCAGGAGCGGGGACTGAAGCTTTCTTT
CASSPGAGTEAFF
>once|TRBD1|TRBV3-1/TRBV3-2|TRBJ2-1
TGTGCCAGCACCCCGGACAGGGGCCCCTACAATGAGCAGTTCTTC
CASTPDRGPYNEQFF
>-|-|TRBV29-1|TRBJ2-5
TGCAGCGTTGGTACGCCGAGAGAGACCCAGTACTTC
CSVGTPRETQYF
>once|TRBD2|TRBV3-1/TRBV3-2|TRBJ2-1
TGTGCCAGCAGCCAGGCGGGGGGGCGCAATGAGCAGTTCTTC
CASSQAGGRNEQFF
>-|-|TRBV19|TRBJ1-5
TGTGCCAGTAGTATGGTTCGAGATCAGCCCCAGCATTTT
CASSMVRDQPQHF
>-|TRBD1|TRBV6-5|TRBJ1-1
TGTGCCGGATCGAGAACACAGGGGAGCACTGAAGCTTTCTTT
CAGSRTQGSTEAFF
>-|-|TRBV7-8|TRBJ2-7
TGTGCCAGCAGACAGGCGGGGACGAATCTCTACGAGCAGTACTTC
CASRQAGTNLYEQYF
>-|TRBD1|TRBV10-1|TRBJ1-1
TGCGCCAGCAGTGAGACCGGGACAGGGGTAACTGAAGCTTTCTTT
CASSETGTGVTEAFF
>-|-|TRBV6-5|TRBJ2-5
TGTGCCAGCGCCAGGGCTCGAGAGACCCAGTACTTC
CASARARETQYF
>few|-|TRBV30|TRBJ1-1
TGTGCCTGGGATGACGGACAGCAAGCTTTCTTT
CAWDDGQQAFF